Below, 26 T cell receptor beta chains from the same sample are listed, as sequenced in a study of cytomegalovirus exposure and HLA in healthy donors. 60 Vbeta and 13 Jbeta primers were used in PCR. Profiled with immunoSEQ multiplex PCR; TCRdb holds only in-frame clones, not every one. The data hold over 95,000 clones, with 60% to 80% observed a single time. The sequencing sample was made of PBMCs. The receptors derive from a man in his late teens or twenties in good health and CMV-seropositive.

This clone was counted only a few times. The genes are TRBV29-1 and TRBJ1-2, with D possibly matching TRBD1 (5 bases). V was cut by 4 bases and J by 3 bases, with 9 bases left in between. Germline CDR1 and CDR2: SQVTM and ANQGSEA. This CDR3 region has 12 residues. CDR3 coding DNA: TGCAGCGTTGGAGACAGTTACTATGGCTACACCTTC. Protein: CSVGDSYYGYTF.

CDR3 in DNA: TGTGCTAGTGGTTTCCAGGGCATGGGTGGCTACACCTTC. This codes for CASGFQGMGGYTF. V and J are TRBV12-5 and TRBJ1-2; weak D call: TRBD1 (5 bases). The length of the CDR3 is 13 residues. V shed 3 bases and J shed 7 bases, with 12 bases lying between them. CDR1 and CDR2 (germline): LGHNT, FRNRAP.

The V and J genes are TRBV5-1 and TRBJ2-7; maybe TRBD1 (5 bases). CDR3 length: 15 residues. From germline, CDR1 is SGHRS and CDR2 YFSETQ. Trimming shortened V by 0 bases and J by 4 bases, and 14 bases separated the two germline ends. The CDR3 DNA sequence: TGCGCCAGCAGCTTGGCCCCCACAGGAGAGTACGAGCAGTACTTC. Its translation: CASSLAPTGEYEQYF.

The V and J genes are TRBV2 and TRBJ2-3; 8 nucleotides agree with TRBD1. Germline V gene data show CDR1 as SNHLY and CDR2 as FYNNEI. This CDR3 region has 15 residues. V was clipped by 6 bases and J by 6 bases; unmatched bases: 11. Here the CDR3 reads CASRRGQGSSDTQYF. In nucleotides, the CDR3 is TGTGCCAGCAGACGCGGACAGGGCTCATCGGATACGCAGTATTTT.

The CDR3 loop is CASSHLTSGGGETQYF. Written as DNA, the CDR3 is TGTGCCAGCAGCCACCTCACTAGCGGGGGGGGAGAGACCCAGTACTTC. The V gene is TRBV4-2, the J gene TRBJ2-5, with 13 bases that match TRBD2. V lost 3 bases to trimming and J lost 4 bases; unmatched junction nucleotides: 5. This CDR3 has 16 residues. The germline V gene encodes CDR1 LGHNA and CDR2 YNFKEQ.

V gene TRBV9 combines with J gene TRBJ2-5; 11 nucleotides line up with TRBD2. CDR1 and CDR2 from the germline V gene are SGDLS and YYNGEE. Trimming at V came to 0 bases and at J to 5 bases, leaving 3 bases not matched to a gene. This CDR3 region has 15 residues. CDR3: CASSVVSGGVETQYF. CDR3 DNA: TGTGCCAGCAGCGTAGTTAGCGGGGGGGTGGAGACCCAGTACTTC.

CDR3 region: CASGRSPTNEKLFF. The CDR3 DNA sequence: TGTGCCAGCGGGAGGAGCCCAACTAATGAAAAACTGTTTTTT. V usage is TRBV28 and J usage is TRBJ1-4; the D is unclear. V lost 8 bases, J lost 0 bases, and 10 bases lay in between. CDR3 length: 14 residues. CDR1 is MDHEN and CDR2 is SYDVKM in the germline V gene.

The chain recombines TRBV5-6 with TRBJ2-2, with D perhaps TRBD1 (6 bases). From germline, CDR1 is SGHDT and CDR2 YYEEEE. This CDR3 is 15 amino acids long. Trimming stripped 0 bases from V and 4 bases from J, with 10 bases between. The CDR3 DNA follows: TGTGCCAGCAGCTTGGGCACAGGGCCCACCGGGGAGCTGTTTTTT. It translates to CASSLGTGPTGELFF.

The chain employs TRBV7-8 and TRBJ2-7, with TRBD1 matching 8 bases. V shed 3 bases, J shed 4 bases, and the junction held 2 bases outside the gene matches. CDR3 length equals 13 residues. The V gene's germline CDR1 is SGHVS and CDR2 FQNEAQ. The CDR3 DNA sequence: TGTGCCAGCAGCTTGGGGACAGGTTACGAGCAGTACGTC. Translation: CASSLGTGYEQYV.

The chain joins TRBV5-6 to TRBJ1-4; 7 positions agree with TRBD1. The V gene's germline CDR1 is SGHDT and CDR2 YYEEEE. V trimming: 1 base; J trimming: 4 bases; junction bases outside the gene matches: 4. The CDR3 is 15 amino acids. The CDR3 nucleotides are TGTGCCAGCAGCTTGATGGGGACAGATAATGAAAAACTGTTTTTT. Protein sequence: CASSLMGTDNEKLFF.

The genes are TRBV6-4 and TRBJ1-4; 10 bases match TRBD1. The V gene end was trimmed by 5 bases and the J gene end by 7 bases; junction bases not matched to a gene: 13. The germline CDR1 and CDR2 sequences are MRHNA and SNTAGT. CDR3 length: 17 residues. CDR3 sequence (DNA): TGTGCCAGCAGTCCGTCCCGGGACAGGGGACCGGTTGAAAAACTGTTTTTT. Protein product: CASSPSRDRGPVEKLFF.

This sequence joins TRBV5-1 and TRBJ2-6, with D unclear. V was shortened by 3 bases and J by 0 bases, with 13 bases between the two germline ends. The CDR3 loop spans 17 amino acids. CDR1 and CDR2 from the germline V gene are SGHRS and YFSETQ. The CDR3 here is CASSYTVPFSGANVLTF. The CDR3 DNA reads as TGCGCCAGCAGCTACACAGTCCCGTTCTCTGGGGCCAACGTCCTGACTTTC.

This chain joins TRBV11-3 and TRBJ2-7, with 7 bases lining up with TRBD1. In germline, CDR1 is SGHNT, CDR2 YENEEA. The J segment lost 4 bases and the V segment lost 5 bases, leaving 14 bases of the junction unmatched. The CDR3 loop spans 16 amino acids. The CDR3 sequence is CASSPRTGPRVYEQYF. The DNA of the CDR3 is TGTGCCAGCAGCCCACGGACAGGACCCCGCGTTTACGAGCAGTACTTC.

The J gene is TRBJ2-1, the V gene TRBV27; 7 bases are a match to TRBD2. The germline gives CDR1 MNHEY, CDR2 SMNVEV (reference sequence). The trim removed 7 bases at V and 6 bases at J, leaving 9 bases unmatched. The length of the CDR3 is 14 residues. CDR3 nucleotides: TGTGCCAGCATAAGCTGGGGAGGGGTCAATGAGCAGTTCTTC. Translated: CASISWGGVNEQFF.

The chain links TRBV2 to TRBJ2-3; D gene ambiguous. CDR1 is SNHLY and CDR2 is FYNNEI in the germline V gene. This CDR3 contains 14 residues. V was clipped by 4 bases and J by 3 bases, with 11 bases between them. CDR3 coding DNA: TGTGCCAGCAGTGCCTATGGGCCAACAGATACGCAGTATTTT. It encodes CASSAYGPTDTQYF.

V gene TRBV2 combines with J gene TRBJ2-7, with 10 positions matching TRBD2. V was clipped by 4 bases and J by 7 bases; unmatched bases: 10. The CDR3 covers 15 residues. CDR1 is SNHLY and CDR2 is FYNNEI in the germline V gene. Here the CDR3 reads CASSAVSGGSREQYF. CDR3 in DNA: TGTGCCAGCAGTGCGGTTAGCGGGGGGTCTAGAGAGCAGTACTTC.

V usage is TRBV7-3 and J usage is TRBJ2-7; 8 bases are a match to TRBD2. Germline-derived CDR1 and CDR2 are SGHTA and FQGTGA. This CDR3 region has 15 residues. The ends lost 5 bases at V and 0 bases at J; junction bases unmatched: 6. The CDR3 is CASSLSGGSSYEQYV. CDR3 DNA: TGTGCCAGCAGCCTCAGCGGGGGTAGCTCCTACGAGCAGTACGTC.

CDR3 DNA sequence: TGTGCCAGCAGCGGAATAGGGACTAGCGGGGGGAAAATCGGGGAGCTGTTTTTT. It specifies CASSGIGTSGGKIGELFF. The chain uses TRBV9 and TRBJ2-2, with 15 bases matching TRBD2. The CDR3 loop spans 18 amino acids. Trimming took 3 bases from V and 7 from J; bases not matched to a gene: 10. Germline V gene lookup returns CDR1 SGDLS and CDR2 YYNGEE.

V usage is TRBV9 and J usage is TRBJ2-1; 9 nucleotides line up with TRBD2. This CDR3 contains 17 residues. Unmatched junction bases numbered 15, after V lost 6 bases and J lost 5 bases. Germline CDR1 reads SGDLS; CDR2 reads YYNGEE. The CDR3, as DNA: TGTGCCAGCACTCCCCGAGCGGGGGGCCTAGGGGACAATGAGCAGTTCTTC. Translating gives CASTPRAGGLGDNEQFF.

The rearrangement uses TRBV18 and TRBJ1-5, with 8 bases identical to TRBD1. Germline V gene sequence: CDR1 KGHSH, CDR2 LQKENI. Trimming cost V 4 bases and J 3 bases; bases outside gene matches: 14. The length of the CDR3 is 18 residues. The CDR3 region has the DNA TGTGCCAGCTCACTTTCGACAGGGGCGACCAGCCCCAATCAGCCCCAGCATTTT. Translation: CASSLSTGATSPNQPQHF.

This clone is a singleton in its sample. The DNA of the CDR3 is TGTGCCAGCAGTGAAGCTGATGGACAGAAAGATACGCAGTATTTT. It yields the protein CASSEADGQKDTQYF. The chain recombines TRBV6-1 with TRBJ2-3, with D perhaps matching TRBD1 (6 bases). V lost 0 bases to trimming and J lost 5 bases, with 12 bases between them. CDR1 is MNHNS, CDR2 SASEGT, per germline. This CDR3 contains 15 residues.

V is TRBV28 and J is TRBJ1-2; D ambiguous. The V end was cut by 6 bases, the J end by 8 bases, with 16 bases between. The CDR3 is made up of 13 amino acids. Germline CDR1 and CDR2: MDHEN and SYDVKM. CDR3 region: CASRTGGDGGYTF. CDR3 DNA: TGTGCCAGCAGAACCGGCGGCGACGGAGGCTACACCTTC.

The chain has TRBV11-1 and TRBJ1-4, with D possibly being TRBD1 (5 bases). CDR1 SGHAT and CDR2 FQDESV come from the germline V gene (reference sequence). Between the trimmed V and J ends, which lost 5 bases and 8 bases, there was a span of 21 bases. This CDR3 region has 16 residues. The CDR3 nucleotides read TGTGCCAGCAGCAACCCCCGGGACTCAAGCTACGAAAAACTGTTTTTT. Its translation: CASSNPRDSSYEKLFF.

This clone was found once. CDR3 protein: CASSLDGDRSSYEQYF. The DNA of the CDR3 is TGTGCCAGCAGCTTAGATGGGGACAGGAGCTCCTACGAGCAGTACTTC. The chain has TRBV7-6 and TRBJ2-7, with 8 bases matching TRBD1. The V gene end was trimmed by 1 base and the J gene end by 0 bases; junction bases not matched to a gene: 5. Per the germline V gene, CDR1 is SGHVS and CDR2 is FNYEAQ. This CDR3 region has 16 residues. The variable domain in full, with the rest retrieved from reference TRBV7-6 and TRBJ2-7, is GAGVSQSPRYKVTKRGQDVALRCDPISGHVSLYWYRQALGQGPEFLTYFNYEAQQDKSGLPNDRFSAERPEGSISTLTIQRTEQRDSAMYRCASSLDGDRSSYEQYFGPGTRLTVT.

The chain couples TRBV29-1 to TRBJ1-1, with D hard to call. V lost 4 bases to trimming and J lost 5 bases, with 11 bases between them. The CDR3 runs 12 residues. Per the germline V gene, CDR1 is SQVTM and CDR2 is ANQGSEA. This CDR3 reads CSVAWGGTEAFF. CDR3 nucleotide sequence: TGCAGCGTTGCTTGGGGAGGGACTGAAGCTTTCTTT. Full variable domain (remainder filled in from reference TRBV29-1 and TRBJ1-1): SAVISQKPSRDICQRGTSLTIQCQVDSQVTMMFWYRQQPGQSLTLIATANQGSEATYESGFVIDKFPISRPNLTFSTLTVSNMSPEDSSIYLCSVAWGGTEAFFGQGTRLTVV.

This clone was recorded a few times. The rearrangement joins TRBV28 to TRBJ2-7; TRBD1 matches 10 bases. CDR1 is MDHEN and CDR2 is SYDVKM in the germline V gene. Losses at the gene ends were 5 bases for V and 4 bases for J; bases not matched to a gene: 8. The CDR3 runs to 15 residues. The DNA of the CDR3 is TGTGCCAGCAGTCCCCGGACAGGGGGGGGATACGAGCAGTACGTC. It encodes CASSPRTGGGYEQYV.